This T cell receptor beta chain was identified in a study of esophageal squamous cell carcinoma under preoperative chemotherapy. Study-wide findings and caveats: Tumor-infiltrating lymphocytes showed no significant post-chemotherapy TCR diversity increase, unlike peripheral T cells.

The sample's time point: before preoperative PTX-NDP chemotherapy. MiXCR, run by TCRdb on the PCR reads, gives a single entry per CDR3 protein. Of approximately 15,000 distinct CDR3 sequences in the sample, more than 50% are singletons; the top ten hold around 53%. A word on this clonotype: Its antigen is undetermined.

The CDR3 runs to 14 residues. Germline V CDR1 and CDR2: MNHEY, SVGAGI. The receptor comes from a human donor with esophageal squamous cell carcinoma. The donor label of this sample is uncertain. The chain employs TRBV6-5 and TRBJ2-3, with D possibly TRBD2 on 6 matching bases. Matching the DNA end better, TRBJ2-1 makes the J call doubtful. This sample was obtained from a patient given preoperative chemotherapy. CDR3 region: CASSSAGSYNEQFF. The CDR3 DNA reads as TGTGCCAGCAGTTCTGCGGGGTCCTACAATGAGCAGTTCTTC.